The present T cell receptor (beta chain) was sequenced within a study of blood T cell repertoires in COVID-19 (dated by TCRdb to about 2020). Notes on the research overall: Collaborator samples came from the United States, Italy and Spain and covered acute and convalescent phases of COVID-19. The material from the prospective study consisted of cDNA or gDNA derived from T cells, B-cell-depleted T cells, or PBMCs. Deeply sampled blood TCRbeta repertoires from subjects exposed to, actively infected with, or recovered from COVID-19 were included in the dataset. The repertoires were released in a freely available public database intended as a resource for research on the immune response to SARS-CoV-2. Samples came from the ongoing ImmuneRACE study (first 160 participants) plus 1,254 subjects from 6 global collaborators. Sample metadata almost always included a de-identified subject ID, COVID-19 status, age in years and sex. Where available, HLA class I and class II types were obtained from metadata supplied by the sample provider rather than from assay-based typing.

The study at large found these results: Clinical and demographic metadata were provided uncurated, with the amount varying by source and participant.

Enrolling through a virtual design, the prospective study's participants ranged in age from about 18 to 89 years and lived across some 23 United States geographic areas. Cohort assignment in the prospective study relied on participant-reported clinical history from a screening survey and a study questionnaire. Recovered participants in ImmuneRACE Cohort 3 were defined as having two consecutive negative NP/OP PCR tests, clearance from a healthcare professional, or resolution of symptoms. In the prospective study, mobile phlebotomists collected whole blood, serum and a nasopharyngeal or oropharyngeal swab from each participant. Participants in the prospective study had the option to provide additional blood draws and questionnaires over an approximately two-month period. Before DNA extraction, blood samples from the prospective study were shipped at room temperature or frozen. Concerning this clone: Its antigen remains undetermined. It has no much larger one-base neighbor in the sample; base qualities were not kept.

Spanning cysteine to phenylalanine, the CDR3 consists of 15 amino acids. Just CDR3 DNA is preserved here, 45 bases in frame from base 1. Looking up the germline V gene yields CDR1 MNHEY and CDR2 SVGAGI. Trimming costs V 0 bases and J 3 bases, and their ends lie 11 bases apart. TCRbeta CDR3 regions were amplified from genomic DNA by means of the immunoSEQ Assay, a bias-controlled multiplex PCR. The source study handled its data this way. The number of nucleated cells in each sample was estimated from the amplification of reference gene primers within the assay. To quantify the absolute abundance of each unique TCRbeta CDR3 rearrangement, sequence reads were collapsed and filtered. For each sample, productive Simpson clonality was calculated as the square root of Simpson's diversity index across productive rearrangements. The clones in this table, taken by TCRdb from immuneACCESS, are in-frame only. Not every clone is retained; where verified, under half of the shortfall comes from an unresolved V gene, and the cause of the rest is unknown. V and J calls and clone size are those listed in that table; D and trimming were worked out from the DNA. The sample includes approximately 300,000 clones, with more than 85% observed a single time. About 18% of the sample belongs to the ten largest clones.

The sequencing sample was made of PBMCs or T cells enriched from blood (not recorded which). Here the chain combines TRBV6-5 and TRBJ2-5; the D region possibly corresponds to TRBD1 (6 bases align). The clonotype comes from a woman aged 25-40 years who had recovered from COVID-19. The CDR3: CASSYSGDKKETQYF. The DNA is TGTGCCAGCAGTTACTCAGGGGACAAGAAAGAGACCCAGTACTTC.